This T cell receptor beta chain was observed in a study of a mutant IDH1 vaccine in newly diagnosed glioma. Study details: Either 4-6 weeks after radiotherapy alone or alongside temozolomide, vaccination was begun.

CDR1 is ENHRY, CDR2 SYGVKD, per germline. This CDR3 region has 15 residues. Trimming took 2 bases from V and 2 from J; bases not matched to a gene: 5. TCRdb's copy holds only in-frame clones and misses some; the assay was immunoSEQ multiplex PCR. The sample gives approximately 70,000 clones, about 87% of which show up once; 13% is in the top ten. With regard to this clone: As yet, its antigen is unknown.

The sample's time point: week 23, last vaccination. Every single dose of the vaccine, 300 ug of mutant IDH1 20-mer peptide, came with topical imiquimod. The chain employs TRBV10-3 and TRBJ2-7; 8 bases map to TRBD1. The sequenced sample was PBMCs, obtained from a glioma patient whose treatment included an IDH1 peptide vaccine. This TCR was sampled from a man younger than 35 with glioma. The CDR3 loop reads CAISETGGSTYEQYF. The CDR3 DNA reads as TGTGCCATCAGTGAGACAGGGGGAAGCACCTACGAGCAGTACTTC.